These 7 T cell receptor beta chains were sequenced from one sample in a study of OX40 agonist ivuxolimab in advanced cancers. The table came from immunoSEQ multiplex PCR; TCRdb's copy has only in-frame clones and leaves some out. Among fewer than 85,000 clones listed, about 89% were seen once. Sequencing was performed on CD4+ or CD8+ T cells sorted from blood, taken in a trial of the OX40 agonist ivuxolimab. The source is an adult with an advanced solid tumor such as melanoma, head and neck, liver or kidney cancer.

The chain employs TRBV28 and TRBJ1-2; unclear D gene. From germline, CDR1 is MDHEN and CDR2 SYDVKM. CDR3 size: 14 residues. The V end was cut by 5 bases, the J end by 6 bases, with 16 bases between. The chain's CDR3 is CASSATGIPHGYTF. DNA of the CDR3: TGTGCCAGCAGTGCCACTGGGATCCCCCATGGCTACACCTTC.

This clone was seen a handful of times. The V and J genes are TRBV9 and TRBJ2-5; D is perhaps TRBD1 (6 bases). CDR1 and CDR2 (germline): SGDLS, YYNGEE. The CDR3 consists of 16 residues. Deletions cut 4 bases from V and 4 bases from J, with 20 bases between. The CDR3 coding sequence is TGTGCCAGCAGCCCCCGAGCGTGGGTAGGGGGAGAGACCCAGTACTTC. It codes for CASSPRAWVGGETQYF.

The chain combines TRBV7-9 with TRBJ1-1; D is possibly TRBD1 (5 bases). This CDR3 is built from 16 residues. V lost 1 base to trimming and J lost 5 bases, with 17 bases between them. In germline, CDR1 is SEHNR, CDR2 FQNEAQ (reference sequence). CDR3 sequence reads: CASSLEGSGRRTEAFF. CDR3 nucleotide sequence: TGTGCCAGCAGCTTAGAAGGGTCAGGGAGGAGGACTGAAGCTTTCTTT.

The rearrangement links TRBV2 to TRBJ2-7; D might be TRBD1 or TRBD2, each matching 5 bases. Germline V CDR1 and CDR2: SNHLY, FYNNEI. Trimming stripped 1 base from V and 3 bases from J, with 10 bases between. The length of the CDR3 is 14 residues. CDR3 residues: CASSEGGEGYEQYF. The CDR3 DNA reads as TGTGCCAGCAGTGAAGGGGGCGAGGGCTACGAGCAGTACTTC.

The chain recombines TRBV28 with TRBJ1-5; TRBD1 aligns across 8 bases. There are 14 residues in the CDR3. V was clipped by 8 bases and J by 4 bases; unmatched bases: 7. Germline V gene lookup returns CDR1 MDHEN and CDR2 SYDVKM. CDR3 in amino acids: CASGKDRANQPQHF. The CDR3 nucleotides read TGTGCCAGCGGAAAGGACAGGGCGAATCAGCCCCAGCATTTT.

The J gene is TRBJ1-1, the V gene TRBV7-2, with a weak D call TRBD1 (6 bases). V lost 1 base, J lost 6 bases, and 12 bases lay in between. Germline V lookup: CDR1 SGHTA, CDR2 FQGNSA. The CDR3 covers 14 residues. The CDR3 DNA is TGTGCCAGCAGCTTAGAGGGACAAACCTCTGAAGCTTTCTTT. It specifies CASSLEGQTSEAFF.

This rearrangement joins TRBV7-9 to TRBJ1-4, with D unresolved. The germline V gene encodes CDR1 SEHNR and CDR2 FQNEAQ (reference sequence). The V end lost 4 bases, the J end lost 8 bases, and 20 bases lay between the germline ends. CDR3 length: 16 amino acids. The CDR3 DNA reads TGTGCCAGCAGCTCCCCACGTCTGGGATCTCAGGAAAAACTGTTTTTT. It yields the protein CASSSPRLGSQEKLFF.